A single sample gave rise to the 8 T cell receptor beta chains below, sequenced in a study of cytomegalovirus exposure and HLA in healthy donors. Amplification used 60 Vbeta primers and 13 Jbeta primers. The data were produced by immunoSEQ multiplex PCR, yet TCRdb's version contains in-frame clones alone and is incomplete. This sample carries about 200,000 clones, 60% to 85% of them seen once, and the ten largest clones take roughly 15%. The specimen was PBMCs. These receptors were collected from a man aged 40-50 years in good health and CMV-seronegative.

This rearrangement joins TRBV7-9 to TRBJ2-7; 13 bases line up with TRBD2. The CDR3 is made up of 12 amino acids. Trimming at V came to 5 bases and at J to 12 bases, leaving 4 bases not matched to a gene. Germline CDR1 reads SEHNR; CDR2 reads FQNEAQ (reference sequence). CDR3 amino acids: CASSLGLAGPYF. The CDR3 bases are TGTGCCAGCAGCCTGGGACTAGCGGGGCCGTACTTC.

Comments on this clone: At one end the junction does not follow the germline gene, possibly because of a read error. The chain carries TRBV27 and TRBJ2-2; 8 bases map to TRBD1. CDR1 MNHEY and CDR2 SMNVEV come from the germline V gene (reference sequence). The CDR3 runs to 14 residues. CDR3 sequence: CVSKLGQATGELFF. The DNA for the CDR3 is TGTGTCAGCAAACTGGGACAGGCCACCGGGGAGCTGTTTTTT.

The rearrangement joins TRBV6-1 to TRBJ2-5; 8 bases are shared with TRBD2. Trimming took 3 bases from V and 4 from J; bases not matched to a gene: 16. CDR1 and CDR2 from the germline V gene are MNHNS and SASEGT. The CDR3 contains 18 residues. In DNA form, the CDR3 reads TGTGCCAGCAGTGAGCGGCAGCCCGGGACTAGACGTAGAGAGACCCAGTACTTC. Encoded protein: CASSERQPGTRRRETQYF.

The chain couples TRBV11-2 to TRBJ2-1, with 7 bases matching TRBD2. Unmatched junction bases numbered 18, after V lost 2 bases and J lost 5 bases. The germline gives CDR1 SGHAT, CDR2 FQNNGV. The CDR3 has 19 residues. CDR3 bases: TGTGCCAGCAGCTTAAGATTGGTGGTCACCAGACTAGCCCACAATGAGCAGTTCTTC. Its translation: CASSLRLVVTRLAHNEQFF. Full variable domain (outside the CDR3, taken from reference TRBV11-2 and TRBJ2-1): EAGVAQSPRYKIIEKRQSVAFWCNPISGHATLYWYQQILGQGPKLLIQFQNNGVVDDSQLPKDRFSAERLKGVDSTLKIQPAKLEDSAVYLCASSLRLVVTRLAHNEQFFGPGTRLTVL.

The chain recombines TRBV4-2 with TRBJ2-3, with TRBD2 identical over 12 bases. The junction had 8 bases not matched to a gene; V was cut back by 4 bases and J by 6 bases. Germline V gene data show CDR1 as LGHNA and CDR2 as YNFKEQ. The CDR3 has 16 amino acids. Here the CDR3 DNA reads TGTGCCAGCAGCCTCCTCACTAGCGGGGGGCGTGATACGCAGTATTTT. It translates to CASSLLTSGGRDTQYF.

CDR3: CASSLAPGIYGYTF. CDR3 DNA: TGTGCCAGCAGCTTAGCCCCAGGGATCTATGGCTACACCTTC. The chain employs TRBV7-9 and TRBJ1-2, with D possibly matching TRBD1 (5 bases). The V gene's germline CDR1 is SEHNR and CDR2 FQNEAQ (reference sequence). The V end was cut by 0 bases, the J end by 4 bases, with 9 bases between. The CDR3 totals 14 residues.

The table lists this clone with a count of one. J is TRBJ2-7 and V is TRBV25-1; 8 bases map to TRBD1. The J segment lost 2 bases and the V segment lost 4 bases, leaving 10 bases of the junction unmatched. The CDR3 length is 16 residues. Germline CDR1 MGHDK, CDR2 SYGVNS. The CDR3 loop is CASSASTGAPPYEQYF. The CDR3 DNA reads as TGTGCCAGCAGTGCCTCGACAGGGGCCCCACCCTACGAGCAGTACTTC.

CDR3 coding DNA: TGCGCCAGCTCCGGACAGCTGAACACTGAAGCTTTCTTT. It specifies CASSGQLNTEAFF. The chain employs TRBV5-1 and TRBJ1-1; tentative D call: TRBD1 (6 bases). The V end lost 7 bases, the J end lost 0 bases, and 10 bases lay between the germline ends. CDR1 and CDR2 (germline): SGHRS, YFSETQ. CDR3 size: 13 residues.